The 8 T cell receptor beta chains below come from one sample, sequenced in a study. TCRdb re-analysed the RT-PCR reads in MiXCR, keeping a single row per CDR3 protein. Of 550,000 to 750,000 distinct CDR3 sequences in the sample, 14% were seen once. Sequencing was performed on memory CD4+ T cells from blood. These receptors came from a female donor in good health, serving as a healthy control.

Ten or more counts support this clonotype. The V gene is TRBV7-6, the J gene TRBJ1-6; 8 bases are shared with TRBD1. Germline V gene data show CDR1 as SGHVS and CDR2 as FNYEAQ. Trimming took 4 bases from V and 10 from J; bases not matched to a gene: 9. The CDR3 length is 15 residues. The CDR3 coding sequence is TGTGCCAGCAGCTATACCGACAGGGGAAGCTCACCCCTCCACTTT. Translation: CASSYTDRGSSPLHF.

In this sample, this clonotype turned up a few times. This chain links TRBV19 with TRBJ2-2; TRBD2 agrees at 8 bases. The V segment lost 5 bases and the J segment 6 bases; nucleotides outside the gene matches: 11. This CDR3 contains 16 residues. The V gene's germline CDR1 is LNHDA and CDR2 SQIVND (reference sequence). The chain's CDR3 is CASSRSGIGSAGELFF. The CDR3 DNA follows: TGTGCCAGTAGTCGTAGCGGGATTGGTTCCGCCGGGGAGCTGTTTTTT.

This clonotype was seen more than once but under ten times. The chain is built from TRBV20-1 and TRBJ2-5, with D perhaps matching TRBD1 (7 bases). The CDR3 loop spans 14 amino acids. Germline CDR1 is DFQATT and CDR2 is SNEGSKA (reference sequence). Trimming pared 0 bases from V and 4 bases from J, leaving 12 bases between. The CDR3 DNA follows: TGCAGTGCTAGAGACAACAGGGGAGGAGAGACCCAGTACTTC. This encodes CSARDNRGGETQYF.

The CDR3: CASSLAGRNSGNTIYF. CDR3 in DNA: TGTGCCAGCAGCTTGGCGGGCAGGAACTCTGGAAACACCATATATTTT. V gene TRBV5-5 combines with J gene TRBJ1-3; D uncertain. V lost 0 bases and J lost 0, with 10 bases in between. The CDR3 contains 16 residues. The germline gives CDR1 SGHKS, CDR2 YYEKEE (reference sequence).

CDR3 protein: CASSYSRGGDAYNEQFF. CDR3 nucleotide sequence: TGTGCCAGCAGCTACTCTAGGGGGGGAGACGCCTACAATGAGCAGTTCTTC. J is TRBJ2-1 and V is TRBV11-2; TRBD2 might be the D (7 bases). Germline V gene lookup returns CDR1 SGHAT and CDR2 FQNNGV. The V end lost 4 bases, the J end lost 2 bases, and 18 bases lay between the germline ends. The CDR3 is 17 amino acids.

This clonotype has ten or more counts. The chain uses TRBV7-2 and TRBJ2-3, with D hard to call. Germline CDR1 is SGHTA and CDR2 is FQGNSA. The CDR3 is 15 amino acids. V was pared by 1 base and J by 0 bases, with 8 bases between. The CDR3 bases are TGTGCCAGCAGCTTAGGGCTCGGTAGCACAGATACGCAGTATTTT. The encoded protein is CASSLGLGSTDTQYF. Complete variable domain (other parts from reference TRBV7-2 and TRBJ2-3): GAGVSQSPSNKVTEKGKDVELRCDPISGHTALYWYRQSLGQGLEFLIYFQGNSAPDKSGLPSDRFSAERTGGSVSTLTIQRTQQEDSAVYLCASSLGLGSTDTQYFGPGTRLTVL.

The chain has TRBV20-1 and TRBJ2-5; TRBD1 aligns across 11 bases. V shed 5 bases and J 4 bases; nucleotides not matched to a gene: 3. CDR1 is DFQATT and CDR2 is SNEGSKA in the germline V gene (reference sequence). This CDR3 has 13 residues. CDR3 sequence reads: CSAWDRGRETQYF. CDR3 sequence (DNA): TGCAGTGCTTGGGACAGGGGGAGAGAGACCCAGTACTTC.

The sample holds a few counts of this clonotype. This sequence joins TRBV20-1 and TRBJ2-1; 7 positions agree with TRBD2. The trim removed 1 base at V and 3 bases at J, leaving 6 bases unmatched. CDR1 and CDR2 from the germline V gene are DFQATT and SNEGSKA (reference sequence). This CDR3 has 15 amino acids. The CDR3 nucleotides are TGCAGTGCTAGAGGGGAGGGAACGAACTACAATGAGCAGTTCTTC. As protein: CSARGEGTNYNEQFF.